The 13 T cell receptor beta chains below come from one sample, sequenced in a study of response to subunit inactivated influenza vaccine. From the RT-PCR reads, TCRdb called clonotypes with MiXCR, one entry per CDR3 protein. The sample lists about 170,000 distinct CDR3 sequences, less than 15% occurring once. This sample was shared with a second study, whose subject was T cells expressing NK-cell markers. That paper notes: Synthesis of TCR beta cDNA relied on 5'RACE template switching carrying UMIs.

This sample comprised CD8+ T cells sorted from PBMCs, obtained 11 to 12 days after vaccination. Every receptor here comes from a man aged 50 to 59 who received an inactivated influenza vaccine.

This clonotype was observed a few times. The chain is built from TRBV28 and TRBJ1-2; no clear D gene. The CDR3 runs to 13 residues. CDR1 is MDHEN and CDR2 is SYDVKM in the germline V gene. V was pared by 6 bases and J by 5 bases, with 13 bases between. CDR3 protein: CASRRTGRYGYTF. CDR3 coding DNA: TGTGCCAGCAGAAGGACGGGCCGATATGGCTACACCTTC.

Many counts were recorded for this clonotype. The genes are TRBV28 and TRBJ1-1, with D hard to call. The germline gives CDR1 MDHEN, CDR2 SYDVKM. The CDR3 runs 14 residues. V was cut by 1 base and J by 1 base, with 7 bases left in between. The CDR3 protein is CASSLFTENTEAFF. The DNA for the CDR3 is TGTGCCAGCAGTTTATTTACAGAGAACACTGAAGCTTTCTTT.

Only a few counts were recorded for this clonotype. The chain couples TRBV4-1 to TRBJ2-1; D is ambiguous. Germline V gene lookup returns CDR1 MGHRA and CDR2 YSYEKL. Trimming removed 3 bases at V and 2 bases at J, with 14 bases between. The CDR3 is 16 residues long. CDR3 coding DNA: TGCGCCAGCAGCCATCACTCCGGACCCCCCTACAATGAGCAGTTCTTC. As protein: CASSHHSGPPYNEQFF.

The V gene is TRBV25-1, the J gene TRBJ2-5; tentative D call: TRBD1 (6 bases). The V end lost 4 bases, the J end lost 1 base, and 13 bases lay between the germline ends. The CDR3 is 15 residues long. From germline, CDR1 is MGHDK and CDR2 SYGVNS. The CDR3 bases are TGTGCCAGCAGTGGAGATACAGGGTCCCAAGAGACCCAGTACTTC. Its protein is CASSGDTGSQETQYF.

This clonotype was seen a handful of times. The chain joins TRBV5-6 to TRBJ2-7; D remains unclear. The CDR3 contains 14 residues. Deletions cut 0 bases from V and 0 bases from J, with 7 bases between. Germline lookup yields CDR1 SGHDT and CDR2 YYEEEE. The CDR3 DNA sequence: TGTGCCAGCAGCTTGGTATCAACCTCCTACGAGCAGTACTTC. This gives the protein CASSLVSTSYEQYF.

This clonotype was recorded many times. The chain couples TRBV9 to TRBJ2-3; D not resolved. The CDR3 contains 14 residues. Germline V lookup: CDR1 SGDLS, CDR2 YYNGEE. The V and J ends lost 3 bases and 3 bases respectively, with 11 bases between them. The CDR3 here is CASSGLGITDTQYF. The CDR3 DNA reads TGTGCCAGCAGCGGACTCGGTATAACAGATACGCAGTATTTT.

This clonotype has a handful of counts. The chain joins TRBV28 to TRBJ2-7; TRBD1 is a possible D gene (5 bases). CDR3 length: 12 amino acids. Trimming removed 2 bases at V and 4 bases at J, with 6 bases between. Germline CDR1 MDHEN, CDR2 SYDVKM. CDR3 residues: CASSLKGYEQYF. CDR3 nucleotide sequence: TGTGCCAGCAGTTTAAAGGGGTACGAGCAGTACTTC.

V usage is TRBV28 and J usage is TRBJ2-7, with 8 nucleotides matching TRBD1. Germline V gene data show CDR1 as MDHEN and CDR2 as SYDVKM. The CDR3 extends over 17 amino acids. V shed 5 bases and J 6 bases; nucleotides not matched to a gene: 18. The CDR3 sequence: CASSQYQGAPDFGEQYF. The CDR3 bases are TGTGCCAGCAGTCAATATCAGGGGGCCCCCGATTTTGGCGAGCAGTACTTC.

The rearrangement uses TRBV2 and TRBJ2-1; 10 nucleotides match TRBD2. The CDR3 runs 15 residues. Germline trimming cut 6 bases from V and 4 bases from J; bases unmatched to any gene: 6. Germline CDR1 is SNHLY and CDR2 is FYNNEI. The CDR3 DNA reads as TGTGCCAGCAGATTAACTAGCGGGGCGTACAATGAGCAGTTCTTC. It is translated as CASRLTSGAYNEQFF.

This clonotype has more than one count but fewer than ten. The chain uses TRBV7-2 and TRBJ2-7; 10 bases align to TRBD2. The CDR3 runs to 16 residues. The V gene's germline CDR1 is SGHTA and CDR2 FQGNSA. V was clipped by 1 base and J by 0 bases; unmatched bases: 3. This CDR3 reads CASSLVTSGISYEQYF. The CDR3, as DNA: TGTGCCAGCAGCTTAGTTACTAGCGGGATCTCCTACGAGCAGTACTTC. Together with reference TRBV7-2 and TRBJ2-7, the CDR3 gives the full variable domain: GAGVSQSPSNKVTEKGKDVELRCDPISGHTALYWYRQSLGQGLEFLIYFQGNSAPDKSGLPSDRFSAERTGGSVSTLTIQRTQQEDSAVYLCASSLVTSGISYEQYFGPGTRLTVT.

This clonotype has a count of ten or more. The chain's CDR3 is CASSFSGANVLTF. Here the CDR3 DNA reads TGCGCCAGCAGCTTCTCTGGGGCCAACGTCCTGACTTTC. The chain joins TRBV5-1 to TRBJ2-6; D is unclear. This CDR3 comprises 13 residues. Germline V gives CDR1 SGHRS, CDR2 YFSETQ. With 2 bases removed from V and 0 bases from J, the gap between germline ends came to 0 bases.

The chain uses TRBV7-8 and TRBJ2-3, with 10 bases identical to TRBD2. The germline V gene encodes CDR1 SGHVS and CDR2 FQNEAQ. V shed 6 bases and J 2 bases; nucleotides not matched to a gene: 5. The CDR3 contains 15 residues. The CDR3 protein is CASSLLAGTTDTQYF. The CDR3 DNA reads TGTGCCAGCAGTTTACTAGCGGGGACCACAGATACGCAGTATTTT.

This clonotype turned up a few times. The J gene is TRBJ2-1, the V gene TRBV7-2; TRBD1 aligns across 9 bases. Per germline, CDR1 SGHTA and CDR2 FQGNSA. J lost 5 bases, V lost 5 bases, and 4 bases had no gene match. The CDR3 length is 14 residues. In DNA form, the CDR3 reads TGTGCCAGCAGCCCACGACAGGGGGACAATGAGCAGTTCTTC. Translation gives CASSPRQGDNEQFF.